Listed below are T cell receptor beta chains from one sample, sequenced in a study of control samples from healthy donors and cancer patients. TCRdb's copy holds only in-frame clones and misses some; the assay was immunoSEQ multiplex PCR. The sample lists tens of thousands of clones, approximately 90% occurring once. Sequencing was done on a sample of blood. These receptors were obtained from a woman in her 70s in good health. Both conserved end residues are part of each CDR3. A D gene is named only where the DNA matches it firmly. Part of the rows lack a size; the others show once, few, many or a class for expanded clones.

TRBV11-2	NA	few	TRBJ2-5	TGTGCCAGCAGCTCGATGCATTCTGGAGGGGTGGGCACCCAGTACTTC	CASSSMHSGGVGTQYF
TRBV3-1/TRBV3-2	TRBD2	NA	TRBJ2-1	TGTGCCAGCAGCCAGGAAGCCGGGACTAGCGGGAGGATAGGTGAGCAGTTCTTC	CASSQEAGTSGRIGEQFF
TRBV7-8	TRBD1	NA	TRBJ1-5	TGTGCCAGCAGGCCCGGGACAGGGGTCCAGCCCCAGCATTTT	CASRPGTGVQPQHF
TRBV5-8	TRBD2	NA	TRBJ2-3	TGTGCCAGCAGCTCCTCGGGGCTAGCGGGGGGCACAGATACGCAGTATTTT	CASSSSGLAGGTDTQYF
TRBV5-6	TRBD1	NA	TRBJ1-6	TGTGCCAGCAGCGGGAACAGGGGGAATTCACCCCTCCACTTT	CASSGNRGNSPLHF
TRBV25-1	TRBD1	once	TRBJ1-2	TGTGCCAGCAGTGAATATCGAACAGGGGGGGGTTCCGATGGCTACACCTTC	CASSEYRTGGGSDGYTF
TRBV7-6	NA	NA	TRBJ1-4	TGTGCCAGCAGCTGGAGTCAGGGCACTAATGAAAAACTGTTTTTT	CASSWSQGTNEKLFF
TRBV6-5	NA	few	TRBJ1-5	TGTGCCAGCAGTAGAAGTGACAGCTACAATCAGCCCCAGCATTTT	CASSRSDSYNQPQHF
TRBV15	NA	NA	TRBJ2-1	TGTGCCACCAGCAAAGACCCTAGCAATTTCAACAATGAGCAGTTCTTC	CATSKDPSNFNNEQFF
TRBV5-6	TRBD2	NA	TRBJ2-2	TGTGCCAGCAGCTTACTAGCGGGAGTTAACACCGGGGAGCTGTTTTTT	CASSLLAGVNTGELFF
TRBV10-3	TRBD1	NA	TRBJ2-3	TGTGCCATCACCGAGGGACAGGGAAGCACAGATACGCAGTATTTT	CAITEGQGSTDTQYF
TRBV18	TRBD2	NA	TRBJ2-7	TGTGCCAGCTCACCAGTTAGCGGGGGGAACTCCTACGAGCAGTACTTC	CASSPVSGGNSYEQYF
TRBV5-4	TRBD1	NA	TRBJ2-5	TGTGCCAGCAGCTTCGACAGGGTGGAGACCCAGTACTTC	CASSFDRVETQYF
TRBV19	TRBD1	NA	TRBJ2-2	TGTGCCAGTAGTGATCAGGGGGCTGGATACACCGGGGAGCTGTTTTTT	CASSDQGAGYTGELFF
TRBV5-5	NA	NA	TRBJ1-1	TGTGCCAGCAGCCTATTTGACACTGAAGCTTTCTTT	CASSLFDTEAFF
TRBV11-1	NA	NA	TRBJ1-3	TGTGCCAGCAGCTCGACCAGGGTGGCAGGAAACACCATATATTTT	CASSSTRVAGNTIYF
TRBV30	NA	NA	TRBJ1-1	TGTGCCTGGAGTGCACAGGGCGGCACTGAAGCTTTCTTT	CAWSAQGGTEAFF
TRBV9	NA	NA	TRBJ1-1	TGTGCCAGCAGCGTAGGTCGGCAAGCGGTTACTGAAGCTTTCTTT	CASSVGRQAVTEAFF
TRBV6-5	TRBD1	NA	TRBJ2-4	TGTGCCAGCTCTGCGACAGGGGGAATTTTGGACATTCAGTACTTC	CASSATGGILDIQYF
TRBV9	NA	NA	TRBJ1-1	TGTGCCAGCAGCGTAGCCGGGGAGCCCCCAGCTTTCTTT	CASSVAGEPPAFF
TRBV30	TRBD1	once	TRBJ1-2	TGTGCCTGGAGTTTTACAGGGGGCGGCTACACCTTC	CAWSFTGGGYTF
TRBV12-3/TRBV12-4	NA	NA	TRBJ1-5	TGTGCCAGCAGTCTCTCAAGTGATCAGCCCCAGCATTTT	CASSLSSDQPQHF
TRBV5-1	NA	NA	TRBJ1-5	TGCGCCAGCAGCTTGACGACAGGAGATAGCAATCAGCCCCAGCATTTT	CASSLTTGDSNQPQHF
TRBV18	NA	NA	TRBJ2-1	TGTGCCAGCTCATCCCAGGGCAATGAGCAGTTCTTC	CASSSQGNEQFF
TRBV6-2/TRBV6-3	NA	NA	TRBJ2-5	TGTGCCAGCAGTACTGCCTGGAAAGAGACCCAGTACTTC	CASSTAWKETQYF
TRBV24-1	NA	NA	TRBJ2-1	TGTGCCACCAGTACGGGGGGCCCACACAATGAGCAGTTCTTC	CATSTGGPHNEQFF
TRBV2	TRBD2	NA	TRBJ2-1	TGTGCCAGCAGGTCTAGCGGGCCGAGCTCCTACAATGAGCAGTTCTTC	CASRSSGPSSYNEQFF
TRBV10-2	NA	NA	TRBJ1-3	TGCGCCAGCACCTCCACGGAGGGCTCTGGAAACACCATATATTTT	CASTSTEGSGNTIYF
TRBV3-1/TRBV3-2	NA	NA	TRBJ1-6	TGTGCCAGCAGCCAGCTCGGGCAGTCCTATAATTCACCCCTCCACTTT	CASSQLGQSYNSPLHF
TRBV25-1	NA	NA	TRBJ2-1	TGTGCCAGCAGCGGGGGGCAGGGGGTTAGTGAGCAGTTCTTC	CASSGGQGVSEQFF
TRBV12-3/TRBV12-4	NA	NA	TRBJ1-4	TGTGCCAGCAGTTTCCATGAAAAACTGTTTTTT	CASSFHEKLFF
TRBV27	NA	NA	TRBJ2-1	TGTGCCAGCACGGCGGTCCATGACAATGAGCAGTTCTTC	CASTAVHDNEQFF
TRBV7-9	TRBD1	NA	TRBJ1-2	TGTGCCAGCATGCGAGGGACAGGGGTTGGCTACACCTTC	CASMRGTGVGYTF
TRBV6-4	NA	NA	TRBJ2-2	TGTGCCAGCAGTAGGGACCTCGCGAACACCGGGGAGCTGTTTTTT	CASSRDLANTGELFF
TRBV5-1	TRBD1	NA	TRBJ1-5	TGCGCCAGCAGCTTGACAGGGGACAATCAGCCCCAGCATTTT	CASSLTGDNQPQHF
TRBV9	NA	NA	TRBJ1-3	TGTGCCAGCAGCGTATACGACGAGGGCTCTGGAAACACCATATATTTT	CASSVYDEGSGNTIYF
TRBV5-1	TRBD1	NA	TRBJ2-7	TGCGCCAGCAGCTTCCAACCGACAGGGGGCTCCTACGAGCAGTACTTC	CASSFQPTGGSYEQYF
TRBV2	TRBD1	NA	TRBJ2-7	TGTGCCAGCAGGGTGAGACAGGGAGCGTACTTC	CASRVRQGAYF
TRBV9	TRBD1	NA	TRBJ1-5	TGTGCCAGCAGCGTAGGGGGGACAGGGTTTTGGCAGCCCCAGCATTTT	CASSVGGTGFWQPQHF
TRBV6-5	NA	NA	TRBJ2-7	TGTGCCAGCAGTCCCGAGCGGGACAGTTACTACGAGCAGTACTTC	CASSPERDSYYEQYF
TRBV2	NA	NA	TRBJ2-7	TGTGCCAGCAGTGAAGCTCCCATGGGTCCCTACGAGCAGTACTTC	CASSEAPMGPYEQYF
TRBV2	NA	NA	TRBJ1-1	TGTGCCAGCAGCAACGCGGCAGCGAACACTGAAGCTTTCTTT	CASSNAAANTEAFF
TRBV10-1	TRBD2	NA	TRBJ2-1	TGCGCCAGCAGAGCCGGGACTAGCGGGGGTTGGGATGAGCAGTTCTTC	CASRAGTSGGWDEQFF
TRBV7-6	TRBD1	NA	TRBJ1-1	TGTGCCAGCAGCCCAGACAGGGAGGGCACTGAAGCTTTCTTT	CASSPDREGTEAFF
TRBV28	NA	NA	TRBJ2-2	TGTGCCAGCAGAACGGTGATCACCGGGGAGCTGTTTTTT	CASRTVITGELFF
TRBV5-1	NA	NA	TRBJ2-7	TGCGCCAGCAGCTCGGACAGTTTTTACGAGCAGTACTTC	CASSSDSFYEQYF
TRBV3-1/TRBV3-2	TRBD2	NA	TRBJ2-3	TGTGCCAGCAGCCAAGGGACTAGCGGGGGGTGGACAGATACGCAGTATTTT	CASSQGTSGGWTDTQYF
TRBV6-5	TRBD1	NA	TRBJ1-6	TGTGCCAGCAGTTACCCACAGGGGGATAATTCACCCCTCCACTTT	CASSYPQGDNSPLHF
TRBV7-2	TRBD2	NA	TRBJ2-5	TGTGCCAGCAGCTTAAGTAATGTGGCGGGAGGAGAGACCCAGTACTTC	CASSLSNVAGGETQYF
TRBV11-3	NA	once	TRBJ2-2	TGTGCCAGCAGCTTAGTCGACCCCTCATCTGGCGGGGAGCTGTTTTTT	CASSLVDPSSGGELFF
TRBV19	NA	NA	TRBJ1-5	TGTGCCAGTAGTATAGTTGCGGTGGGGCAGCCCCAGCATTTT	CASSIVAVGQPQHF
TRBV11-1	TRBD1	NA	TRBJ1-1	TGTGCCAGCAGCACCCGGACAGGGGGCCTGGTCACTGAAGCTTTCTTT	CASSTRTGGLVTEAFF
TRBV3-1/TRBV3-2	TRBD1	NA	TRBJ1-2	TGTGCCAGCAGCCAGATAACCTCCAATCCCGGGACAGGCTCTAACTATGGCTACACCTTC	CASSQITSNPGTGSNYGYTF